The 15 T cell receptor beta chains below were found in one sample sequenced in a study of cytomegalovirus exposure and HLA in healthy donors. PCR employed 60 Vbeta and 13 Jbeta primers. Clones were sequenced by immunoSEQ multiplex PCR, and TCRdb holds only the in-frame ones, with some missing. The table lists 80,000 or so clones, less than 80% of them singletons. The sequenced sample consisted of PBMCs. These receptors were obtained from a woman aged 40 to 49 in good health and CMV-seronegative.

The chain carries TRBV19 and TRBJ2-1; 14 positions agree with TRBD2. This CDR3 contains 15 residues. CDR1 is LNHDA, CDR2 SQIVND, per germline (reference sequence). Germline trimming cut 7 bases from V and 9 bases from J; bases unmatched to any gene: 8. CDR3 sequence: CASTRGLAGAGEQFF. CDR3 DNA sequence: TGTGCCAGTACCAGGGGACTAGCGGGAGCGGGTGAGCAGTTCTTC.

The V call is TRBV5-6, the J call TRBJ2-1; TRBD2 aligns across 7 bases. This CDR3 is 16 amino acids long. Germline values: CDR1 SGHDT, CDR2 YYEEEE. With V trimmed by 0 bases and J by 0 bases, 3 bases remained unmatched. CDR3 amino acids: CASSLALAGSYNEQFF. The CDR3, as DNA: TGTGCCAGCAGCTTGGCGTTAGCGGGCTCCTACAATGAGCAGTTCTTC.

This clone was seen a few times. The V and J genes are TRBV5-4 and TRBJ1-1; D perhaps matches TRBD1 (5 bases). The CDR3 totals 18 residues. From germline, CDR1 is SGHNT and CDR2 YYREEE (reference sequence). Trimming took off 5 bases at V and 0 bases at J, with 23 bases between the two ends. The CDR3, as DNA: TGTGCCAGCAGTCCAAGGGGAATTCTCCCCACGATGAACACTGAAGCTTTCTTT. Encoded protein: CASSPRGILPTMNTEAFF. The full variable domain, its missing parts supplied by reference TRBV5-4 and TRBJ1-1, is ETGVTQSPTHLIKTRGQQVTLRCSSQSGHNTVSWYQQALGQGPQFIFQYYREEENGRGNFPPRFSGLQFPNYSSELNVNALELDDSALYLCASSPRGILPTMNTEAFFGQGTRLTVV.

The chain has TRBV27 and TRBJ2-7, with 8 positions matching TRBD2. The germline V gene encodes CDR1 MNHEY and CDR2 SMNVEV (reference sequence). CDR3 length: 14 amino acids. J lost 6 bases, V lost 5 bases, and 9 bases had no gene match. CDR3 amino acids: CASSGGTRRGEQYF. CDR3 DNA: TGTGCCAGCAGTGGGGGGACTAGAAGAGGCGAGCAGTACTTC.

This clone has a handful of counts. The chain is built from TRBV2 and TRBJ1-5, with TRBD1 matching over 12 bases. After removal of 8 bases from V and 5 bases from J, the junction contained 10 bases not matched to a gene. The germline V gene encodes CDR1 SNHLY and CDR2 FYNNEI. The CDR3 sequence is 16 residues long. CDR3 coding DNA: TGTGCCAGCCGGGGCGGGACAGGGGGCATCGATCAGCCCCAGCATTTT. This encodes CASRGGTGGIDQPQHF.

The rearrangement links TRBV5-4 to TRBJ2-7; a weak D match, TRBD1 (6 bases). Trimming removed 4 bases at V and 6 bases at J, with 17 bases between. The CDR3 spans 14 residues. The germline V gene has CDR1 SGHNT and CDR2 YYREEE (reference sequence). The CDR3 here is CASSPYQRDIEQYF. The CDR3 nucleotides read TGTGCCAGCAGCCCCTATCAGAGGGACATCGAGCAGTACTTC.

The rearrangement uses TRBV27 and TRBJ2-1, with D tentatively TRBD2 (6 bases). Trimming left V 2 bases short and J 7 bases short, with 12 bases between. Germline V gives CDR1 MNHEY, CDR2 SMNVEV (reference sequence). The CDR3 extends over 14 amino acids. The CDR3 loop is CASSLAGSGNEQFF. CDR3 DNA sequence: TGTGCCAGCAGTTTAGCGGGGTCGGGGAATGAGCAGTTCTTC.

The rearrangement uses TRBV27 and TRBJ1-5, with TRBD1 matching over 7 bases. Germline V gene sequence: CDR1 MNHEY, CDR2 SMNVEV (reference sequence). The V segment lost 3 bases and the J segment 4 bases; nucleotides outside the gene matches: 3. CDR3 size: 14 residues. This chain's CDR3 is CASSLRGLNQPQHF. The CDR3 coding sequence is TGTGCCAGCAGTTTGAGGGGGCTGAATCAGCCCCAGCATTTT.

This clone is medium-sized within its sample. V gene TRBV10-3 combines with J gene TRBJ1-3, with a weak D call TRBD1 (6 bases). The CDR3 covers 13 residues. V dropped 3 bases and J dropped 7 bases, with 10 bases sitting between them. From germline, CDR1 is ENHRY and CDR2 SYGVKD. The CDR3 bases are TGTGCCATCAGTGAACAGGGAGGGAACACCATATATTTT. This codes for CAISEQGGNTIYF.

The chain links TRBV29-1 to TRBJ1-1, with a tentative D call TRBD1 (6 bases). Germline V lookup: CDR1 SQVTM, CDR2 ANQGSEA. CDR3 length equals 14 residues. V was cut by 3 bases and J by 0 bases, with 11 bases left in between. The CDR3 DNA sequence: TGCAGCGTTGATCGTGGACAGATGAACACTGAAGCTTTCTTT. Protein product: CSVDRGQMNTEAFF.

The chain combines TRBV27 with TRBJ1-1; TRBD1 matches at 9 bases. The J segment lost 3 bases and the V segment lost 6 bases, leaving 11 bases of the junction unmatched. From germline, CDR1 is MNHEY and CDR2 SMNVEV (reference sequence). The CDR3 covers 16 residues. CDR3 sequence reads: CASSKTGGASDTEAFF. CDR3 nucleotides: TGTGCCAGCAGCAAAACAGGGGGCGCTTCGGACACTGAAGCTTTCTTT.

This CDR3 is CASSPEEGLGYTF. The CDR3, as DNA: TGTGCCAGCAGCCCGGAGGAGGGATTAGGCTACACCTTC. V is TRBV5-4 and J is TRBJ1-2; D is ambiguous. V lost 4 bases and J lost 8, with 15 bases in between. This CDR3 has 13 residues. Germline-derived CDR1 and CDR2 are SGHNT and YYREEE (reference sequence).

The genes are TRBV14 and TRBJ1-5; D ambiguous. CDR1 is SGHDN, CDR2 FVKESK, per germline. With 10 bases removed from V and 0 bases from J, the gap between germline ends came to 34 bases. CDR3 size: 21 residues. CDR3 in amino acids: CATIRWPLQHPHTYSNQPQHF. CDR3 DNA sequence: TGTGCCACCATCCGATGGCCACTACAACACCCCCACACCTATAGCAATCAGCCCCAGCATTTT.

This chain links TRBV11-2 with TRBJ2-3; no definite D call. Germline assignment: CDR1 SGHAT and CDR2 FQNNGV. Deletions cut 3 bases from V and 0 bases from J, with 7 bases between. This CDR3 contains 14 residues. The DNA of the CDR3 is TGTGCCAGCAGCTTCGGCGGTAGCACAGATACGCAGTATTTT. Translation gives CASSFGGSTDTQYF.

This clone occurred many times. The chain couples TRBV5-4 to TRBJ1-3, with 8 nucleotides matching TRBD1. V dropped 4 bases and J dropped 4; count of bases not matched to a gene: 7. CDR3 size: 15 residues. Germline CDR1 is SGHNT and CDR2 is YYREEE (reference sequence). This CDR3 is CASSAGGAAGNTIYF. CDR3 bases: TGTGCCAGCAGCGCAGGGGGCGCAGCGGGAAACACCATATATTTT.